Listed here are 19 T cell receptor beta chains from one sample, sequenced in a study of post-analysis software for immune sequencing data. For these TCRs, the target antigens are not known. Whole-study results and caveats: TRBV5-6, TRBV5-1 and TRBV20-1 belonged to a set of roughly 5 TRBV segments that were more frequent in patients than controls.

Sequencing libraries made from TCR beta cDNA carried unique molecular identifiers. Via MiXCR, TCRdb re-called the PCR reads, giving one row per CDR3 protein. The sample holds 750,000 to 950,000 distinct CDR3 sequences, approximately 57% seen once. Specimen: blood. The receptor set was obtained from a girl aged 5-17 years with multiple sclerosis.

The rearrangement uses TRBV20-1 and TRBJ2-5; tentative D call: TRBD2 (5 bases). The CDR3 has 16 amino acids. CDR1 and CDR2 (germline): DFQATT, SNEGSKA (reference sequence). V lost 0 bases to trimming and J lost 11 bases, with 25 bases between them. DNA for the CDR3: TGCAGTGCTAGAGAAAAGCGGCCAAACTCCTACAATGAGCAGTACTTC. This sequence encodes CSAREKRPNSYNEQYF.

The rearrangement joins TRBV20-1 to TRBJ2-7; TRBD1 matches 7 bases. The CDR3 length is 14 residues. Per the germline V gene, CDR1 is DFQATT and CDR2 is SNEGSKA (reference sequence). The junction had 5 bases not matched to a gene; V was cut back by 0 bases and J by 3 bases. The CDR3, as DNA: TGCAGTGCTAGAGATCTAAGGGGGCTCTACGAGCAGTACTTC. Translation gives CSARDLRGLYEQYF.

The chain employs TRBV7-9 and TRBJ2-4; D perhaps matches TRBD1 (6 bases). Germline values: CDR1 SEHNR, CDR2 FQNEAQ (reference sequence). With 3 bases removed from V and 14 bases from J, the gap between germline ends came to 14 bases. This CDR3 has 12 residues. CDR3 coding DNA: TGTGCCAGCAGCTTCGCAGGGGACGAGAAGTACTTC. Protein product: CASSFAGDEKYF.

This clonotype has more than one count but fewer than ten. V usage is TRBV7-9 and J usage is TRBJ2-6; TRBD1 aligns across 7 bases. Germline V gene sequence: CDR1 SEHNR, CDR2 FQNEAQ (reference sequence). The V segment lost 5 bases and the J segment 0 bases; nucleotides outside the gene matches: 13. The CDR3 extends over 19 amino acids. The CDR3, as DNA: TGTGCCAGCAGCCACACCTGGGGACAGCGAAGCTCTGGGGCCAACGTCCTGACTTTC. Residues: CASSHTWGQRSSGANVLTF.

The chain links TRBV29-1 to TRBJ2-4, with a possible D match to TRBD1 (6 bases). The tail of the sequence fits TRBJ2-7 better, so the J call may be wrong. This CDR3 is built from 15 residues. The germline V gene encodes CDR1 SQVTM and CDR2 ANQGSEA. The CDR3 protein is CSVESHREFTYEQYF. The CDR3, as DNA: TGCAGCGTTGAAAGCCACAGGGAGTTTACCTACGAGCAGTACTTC.

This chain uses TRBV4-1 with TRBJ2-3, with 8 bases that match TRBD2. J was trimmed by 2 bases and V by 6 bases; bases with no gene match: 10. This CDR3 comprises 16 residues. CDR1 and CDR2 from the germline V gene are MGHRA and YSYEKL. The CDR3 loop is CASRLSGKYNTDTQYF. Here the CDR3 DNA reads TGCGCCAGCAGACTTAGCGGGAAATATAACACAGATACGCAGTATTTT.

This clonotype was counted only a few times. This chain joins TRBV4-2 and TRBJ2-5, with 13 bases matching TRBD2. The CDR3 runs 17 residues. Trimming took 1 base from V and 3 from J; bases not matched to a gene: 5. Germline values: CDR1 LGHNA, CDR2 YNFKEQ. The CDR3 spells CASSQGGTSGAKETQYF. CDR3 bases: TGTGCCAGCAGCCAAGGAGGGACTAGCGGGGCAAAAGAGACCCAGTACTTC.

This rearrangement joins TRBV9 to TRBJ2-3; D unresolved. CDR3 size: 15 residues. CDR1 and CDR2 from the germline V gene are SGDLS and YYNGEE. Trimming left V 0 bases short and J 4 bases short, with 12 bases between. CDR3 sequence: CASSVGSDLPDTQYF. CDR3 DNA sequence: TGTGCCAGCAGCGTAGGGTCCGACCTTCCAGATACGCAGTATTTT.

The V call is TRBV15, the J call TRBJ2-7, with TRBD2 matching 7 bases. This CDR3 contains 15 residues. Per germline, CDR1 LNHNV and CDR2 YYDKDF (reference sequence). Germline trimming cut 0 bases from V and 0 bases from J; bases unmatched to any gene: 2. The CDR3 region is CATSRERTSSYEQYF. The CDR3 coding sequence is TGTGCCACCAGCAGAGAAAGGACTAGCTCCTACGAGCAGTACTTC. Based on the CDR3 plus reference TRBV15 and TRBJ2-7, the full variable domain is DAMVIQNPRYQVTQFGKPVTLSCSQTLNHNVMYWYQQKSSQAPKLLFHYYDKDFNNEADTPDNFQSRRPNTSFCFLDIRSPGLGDTAMYLCATSRERTSSYEQYFGPGTRLTVT.

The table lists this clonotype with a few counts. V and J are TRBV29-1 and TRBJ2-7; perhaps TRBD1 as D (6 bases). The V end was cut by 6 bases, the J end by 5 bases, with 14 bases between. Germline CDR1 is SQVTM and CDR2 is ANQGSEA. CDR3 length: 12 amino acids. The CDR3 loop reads CSVLQGDHEQYF. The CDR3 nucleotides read TGCAGCGTCTTACAGGGTGATCACGAGCAGTACTTC.

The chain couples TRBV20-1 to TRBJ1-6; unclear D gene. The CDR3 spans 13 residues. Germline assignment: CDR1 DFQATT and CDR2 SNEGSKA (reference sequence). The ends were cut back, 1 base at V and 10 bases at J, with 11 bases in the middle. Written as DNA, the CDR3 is TGCAGTGCTAGAGGGGCGGGGTGGTCACCCCTCCACTTT. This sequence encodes CSARGAGWSPLHF.

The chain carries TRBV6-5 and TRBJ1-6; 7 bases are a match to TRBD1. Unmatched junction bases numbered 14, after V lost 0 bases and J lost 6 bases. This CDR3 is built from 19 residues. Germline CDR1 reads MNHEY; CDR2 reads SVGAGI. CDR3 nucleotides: TGTGCCAGCAGTTACTCGATGAGAGGGAGAGGGGGCTCTAATTCACCCCTCCACTTT. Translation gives CASSYSMRGRGGSNSPLHF.

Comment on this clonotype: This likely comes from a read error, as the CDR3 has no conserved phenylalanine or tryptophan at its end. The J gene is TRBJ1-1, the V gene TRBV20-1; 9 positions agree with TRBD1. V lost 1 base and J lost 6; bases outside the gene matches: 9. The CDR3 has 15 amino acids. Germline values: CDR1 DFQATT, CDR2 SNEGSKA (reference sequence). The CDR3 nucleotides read TGCAGTGCTAGAGTAGGACAGGGGTCACTACCTGAAGCTTTCTGT. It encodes CSARVGQGSLPEAFC.

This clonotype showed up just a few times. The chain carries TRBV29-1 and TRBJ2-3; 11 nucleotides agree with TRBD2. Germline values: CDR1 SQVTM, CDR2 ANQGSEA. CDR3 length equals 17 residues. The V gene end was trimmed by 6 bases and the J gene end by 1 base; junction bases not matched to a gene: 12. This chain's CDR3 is CSVPIPLLAGGTDTQYF. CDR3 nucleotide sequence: TGCAGCGTCCCCATTCCCCTACTAGCGGGAGGCACAGATACGCAGTATTTT.

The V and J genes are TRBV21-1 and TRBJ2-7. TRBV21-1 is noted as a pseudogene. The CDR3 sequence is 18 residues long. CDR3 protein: CASEQGVEELLSSYEQYF. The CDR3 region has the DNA TGTGCCAGCGAGCAAGGGGTTGAGGAACTGTTGAGCTCCTACGAGCAGTACTTC.

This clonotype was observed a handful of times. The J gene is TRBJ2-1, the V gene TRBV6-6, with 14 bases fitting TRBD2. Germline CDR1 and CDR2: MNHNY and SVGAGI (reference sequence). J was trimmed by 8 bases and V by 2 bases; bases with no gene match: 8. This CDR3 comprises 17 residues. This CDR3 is CASSYGTSGGRGYEQFF. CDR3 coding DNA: TGTGCCAGCAGTTACGGGACTAGCGGGGGACGGGGGTATGAGCAGTTCTTC.

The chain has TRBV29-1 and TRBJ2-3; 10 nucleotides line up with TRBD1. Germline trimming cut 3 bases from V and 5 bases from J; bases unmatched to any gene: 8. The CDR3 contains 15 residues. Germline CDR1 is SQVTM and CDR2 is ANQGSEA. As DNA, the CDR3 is TGCAGCGTTGATGGGACAGGGGCCTTAGGAGATACGCAGTATTTT. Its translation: CSVDGTGALGDTQYF.

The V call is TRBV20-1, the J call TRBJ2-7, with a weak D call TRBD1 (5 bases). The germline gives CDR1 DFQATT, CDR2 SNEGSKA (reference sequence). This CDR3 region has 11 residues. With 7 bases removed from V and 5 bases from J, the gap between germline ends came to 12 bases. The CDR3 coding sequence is TGCAGTGTATCAAGGGGTCACGAGCAGTACTTC. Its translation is CSVSRGHEQYF.

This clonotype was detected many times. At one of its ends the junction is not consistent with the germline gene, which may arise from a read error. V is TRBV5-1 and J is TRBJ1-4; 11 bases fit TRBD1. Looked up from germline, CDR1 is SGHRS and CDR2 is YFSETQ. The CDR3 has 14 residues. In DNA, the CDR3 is TGTGCCAGCAGCCTGGGACAGGGGGGAGAAAAACTGTTTTTT. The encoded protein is CASSLGQGGEKLFF.